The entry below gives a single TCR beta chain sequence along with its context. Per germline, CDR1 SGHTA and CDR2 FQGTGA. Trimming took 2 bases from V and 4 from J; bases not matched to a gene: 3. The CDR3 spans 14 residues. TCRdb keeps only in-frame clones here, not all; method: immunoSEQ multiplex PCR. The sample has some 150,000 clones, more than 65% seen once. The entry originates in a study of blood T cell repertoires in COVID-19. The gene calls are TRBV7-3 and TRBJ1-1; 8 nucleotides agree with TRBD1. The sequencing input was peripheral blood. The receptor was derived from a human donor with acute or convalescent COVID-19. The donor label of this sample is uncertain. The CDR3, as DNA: TGTGCCAGCAGCTTAGTGGGACAGGTCACTGAAGCTTTCTTT. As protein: CASSLVGQVTEAFF.